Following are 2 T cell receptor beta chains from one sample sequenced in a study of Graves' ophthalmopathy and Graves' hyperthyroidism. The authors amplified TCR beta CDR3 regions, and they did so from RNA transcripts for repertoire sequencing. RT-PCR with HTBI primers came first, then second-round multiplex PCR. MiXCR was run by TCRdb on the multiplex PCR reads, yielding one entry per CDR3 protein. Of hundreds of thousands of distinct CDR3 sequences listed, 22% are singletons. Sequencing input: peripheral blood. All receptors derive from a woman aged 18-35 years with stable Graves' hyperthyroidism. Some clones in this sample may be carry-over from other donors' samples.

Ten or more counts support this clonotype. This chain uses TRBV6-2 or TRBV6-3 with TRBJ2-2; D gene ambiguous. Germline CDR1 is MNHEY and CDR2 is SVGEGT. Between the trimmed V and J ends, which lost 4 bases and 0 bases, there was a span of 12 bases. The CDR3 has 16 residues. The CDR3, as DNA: TGTGCCAGCAGTTCCCCCAGCAGCGCGAACACCGGGGAGCTGTTTTTT. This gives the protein CASSSPSSANTGELFF.

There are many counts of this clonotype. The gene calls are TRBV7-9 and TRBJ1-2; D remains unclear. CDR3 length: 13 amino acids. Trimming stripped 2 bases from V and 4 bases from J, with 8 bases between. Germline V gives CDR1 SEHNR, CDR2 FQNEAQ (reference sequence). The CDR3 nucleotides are TGTGCCAGCAGCTTACAATCCTCCTATGGCTACACCTTC. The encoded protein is CASSLQSSYGYTF.